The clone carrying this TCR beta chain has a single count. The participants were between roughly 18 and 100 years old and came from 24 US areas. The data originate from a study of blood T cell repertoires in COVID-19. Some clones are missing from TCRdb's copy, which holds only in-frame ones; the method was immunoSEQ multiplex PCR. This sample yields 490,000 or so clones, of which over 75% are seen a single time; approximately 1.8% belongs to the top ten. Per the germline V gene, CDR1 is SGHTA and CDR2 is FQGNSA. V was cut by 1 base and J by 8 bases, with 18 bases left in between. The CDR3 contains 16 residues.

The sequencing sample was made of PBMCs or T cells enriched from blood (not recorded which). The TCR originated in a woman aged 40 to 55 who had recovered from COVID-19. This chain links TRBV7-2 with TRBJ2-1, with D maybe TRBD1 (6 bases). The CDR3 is CASSLGWGSRGDEQFF. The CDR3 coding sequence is TGTGCCAGCAGCTTAGGGTGGGGGTCCAGGGGAGATGAGCAGTTCTTC.